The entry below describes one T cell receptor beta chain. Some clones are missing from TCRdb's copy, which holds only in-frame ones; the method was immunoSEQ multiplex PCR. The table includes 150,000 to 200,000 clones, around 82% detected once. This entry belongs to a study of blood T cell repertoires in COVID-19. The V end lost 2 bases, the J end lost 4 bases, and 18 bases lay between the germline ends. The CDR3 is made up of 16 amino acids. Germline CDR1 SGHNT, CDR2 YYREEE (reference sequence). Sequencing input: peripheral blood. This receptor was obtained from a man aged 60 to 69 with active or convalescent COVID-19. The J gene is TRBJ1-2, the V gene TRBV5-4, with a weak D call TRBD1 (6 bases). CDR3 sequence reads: CASSLPGWQGIYGYTF. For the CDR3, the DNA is TGTGCCAGCAGCTTACCCGGATGGCAGGGGATCTATGGCTACACCTTC.